The T cell receptor beta chain under discussion was sequenced for a study of blood T cell repertoires in COVID-19. About the research overall: Acute-phase and convalescent COVID-19 samples originated in the United States, Italy and Spain. In each case, the material was cDNA or gDNA derived from T cells, B-cell-depleted T cells, or PBMCs.

In Seattle, patients joined the study during active infection and were tracked longitudinally. Germline V gene data show CDR1 as SGHVS and CDR2 as FNYEAQ. The CDR3 consists of 13 residues. Trimming took 6 bases from V and 7 from J, leaving 13 bases between them. Under the authors' procedure: Reference gene primer amplification gave nucleated cell count estimates. Clones were sequenced by immunoSEQ multiplex PCR, and TCRdb holds only the in-frame ones, with some missing. The V and J calls and the clone size are those of that table, but D and trimming were determined from the DNA. The data contain about 68,000 clones, 91% of them singletons.

The chain is built from TRBV7-6 and TRBJ2-1; D is perhaps TRBD2 (6 bases). This clonotype was sampled from a man aged 40-49 years with COVID-19, enrolled during active disease. The material sequenced was peripheral blood. CDR3 amino acids: CASRGTGRNEQFF. In DNA, the CDR3 is TGTGCCAGCAGGGGGACTGGGAGAAATGAGCAGTTCTTC.